The 32 T cell receptor beta chains presented below share a single source sample, sequenced in a study of read filtering for tumor transcriptome and immune sequencing. Molecular barcoded adaptors covering alpha/delta and beta/gamma chains were used on approximately 400 ng RNA. MiXCR was run by TCRdb on the reads, yielding one entry per CDR3 protein. This repertoire shows over 45,000 distinct CDR3 sequences, approximately 22% found once; its top ten account for approximately 17%. Sequencing was done on a sample of a population of CD138-negative cells sorted from bone marrow. The receptors were gathered from a donor at least 40 years old with multiple myeloma.

DNA for the CDR3: TGTGCCAGCATACCGGGACTAGCTGTCCATGAGCAGTTCTTC. Translation: CASIPGLAVHEQFF. The rearrangement joins TRBV2 to TRBJ2-1; 9 nucleotides match TRBD2. The V and J ends lost 7 bases and 8 bases, in that order; junction bases with no gene match: 9. This CDR3 spans 14 amino acids. Looked up from germline, CDR1 is SNHLY and CDR2 is FYNNEI.

Points on this clonotype: A much larger clone lies one base from this, so it may be a read error. This likely comes from a read error, as the CDR3 has no conserved phenylalanine or tryptophan at its end. The V gene is TRBV5-1, the J gene TRBJ2-2; D uncertain. This CDR3 has 14 residues. V lost 4 bases and J lost 5, with 12 bases in between. CDR1 SGHRS and CDR2 YFSETQ come from the germline V gene. The CDR3 nucleotides read TGCGCCAGCAGCCCAAATGCGAGGACCGGGGAGCTGTTTTCT. Amino acid sequence: CASSPNARTGELFS.

This clonotype has ten or more counts. The chain employs TRBV29-1 and TRBJ2-2; TRBD2 matches 9 bases. CDR3 length equals 15 residues. CDR1 and CDR2 from the germline V gene are SQVTM and ANQGSEA. Trimming at V came to 2 bases and at J to 4 bases, leaving 5 bases not matched to a gene. Here the CDR3 reads CSVELLAGSTGELFF. DNA of the CDR3: TGCAGCGTTGAATTACTAGCGGGCAGCACCGGGGAGCTGTTTTTT.

This clonotype has at least ten counts. This chain connects TRBV20-1 to TRBJ2-1; D may correspond to TRBD1 or TRBD2 (5 bases each). CDR3 length: 13 residues. Germline-derived CDR1 and CDR2 are DFQATT and SNEGSKA (reference sequence). Trimming took off 4 bases at V and 5 bases at J, with 12 bases between the two ends. The CDR3 reads CSATDRGDNEQFF. The DNA for the CDR3 is TGCAGTGCTACGGATCGGGGCGACAATGAGCAGTTCTTC.

In its sample, this clonotype was seen many times. The V and J genes are TRBV3-1 and TRBJ1-5; D possibly corresponds to TRBD1 (5 bases). With 5 bases removed from V and 7 bases from J, the gap between germline ends came to 9 bases. Germline V gene lookup returns CDR1 LGHDT and CDR2 YNNKEL (reference sequence). The CDR3 runs 12 residues. As DNA, the CDR3 is TGTGCCAGCAGCAGGGAGGGGCAGCCCCAGCATTTT. It translates to CASSREGQPQHF.

This chain links TRBV19 with TRBJ1-1; D is ambiguous. Between the trimmed V and J ends, which lost 7 bases and 1 base, there was a span of 13 bases. CDR3 length: 14 amino acids. CDR1 is LNHDA, CDR2 SQIVND, per germline (reference sequence). The DNA of the CDR3 is TGTGCCAGTACCCGCTGGAAAGGGAACACTGAAGCTTTCTTT. As protein: CASTRWKGNTEAFF.

This clonotype showed up many times. V and J are TRBV11-2 and TRBJ2-5; no definite D call. Trimming took off 3 bases at V and 4 bases at J, with 12 bases between the two ends. The V gene's germline CDR1 is SGHAT and CDR2 FQNNGV. The CDR3 length is 14 residues. For the CDR3, the DNA is TGTGCCAGCAGCTTGCGTGGGTGGGGAGAGACCCAGTACTTC. This sequence encodes CASSLRGWGETQYF.

This clonotype is categorized as medium-sized (0.01 to 0.1%). The chain is built from TRBV3-1 and TRBJ2-1; 8 bases are a match to TRBD2. From germline, CDR1 is LGHDT and CDR2 YNNKEL (reference sequence). Germline trimming cut 0 bases from V and 7 bases from J; bases unmatched to any gene: 8. The CDR3 totals 16 residues. The DNA of the CDR3 is TGTGCCAGCAGCCAAGATACTGGGACTAGATGGAATGAGCAGTTCTTC. Translating it yields CASSQDTGTRWNEQFF.

Many counts were recorded for this clonotype. The chain combines TRBV12-3 or TRBV12-4 with TRBJ2-4; D may be TRBD1 or TRBD2 (5 bases each). Trimming cost V 1 base and J 6 bases, with 10 bases left between them. The CDR3 sequence is 14 residues long. The CDR3 nucleotides are TGTGCCAGCAGTTTAGGGGACGGTCTAAACATTCAGTACTTC. Amino acids: CASSLGDGLNIQYF.

The sample holds many counts of this clonotype. DNA for the CDR3: TGCAGCGTACGGTTCAGCCAAGAGACCCAGTACTTC. Translating gives CSVRFSQETQYF. The chain couples TRBV29-1 to TRBJ2-5; D unresolved. Trimming shortened V by 6 bases and J by 1 base, and 9 bases separated the two germline ends. This CDR3 spans 12 amino acids. Germline CDR1 and CDR2: SQVTM and ANQGSEA.

Comments on this clonotype: This clone may be a read error of a much larger clone one base away. The chain links TRBV11-3 to TRBJ1-1; 7 bases fit TRBD1. Germline V CDR1 and CDR2: SGHNT, YENEEA. This CDR3 is 15 amino acids long. The CDR3 coding sequence is TGTGCCAGCAGCTTAGCAGGGACAGAGAACACTGAAGTTTTCTTT. This codes for CASSLAGTENTEVFF.

In regard to this clonotype: A junction end diverges from the germline sequence, so it may reflect a read error. DNA of the CDR3: TGTGCTAGCAGCTTAGACCGGTTTGACGCGGCGGGGGGACGGACCCAGTACTTC. Amino acids: CASSLDRFDAAGGRTQYF. The rearrangement joins TRBV7-7 to TRBJ2-5; 8 bases line up with TRBD2. CDR1 SSHAT and CDR2 FNYEAQ come from the germline V gene (reference sequence). This CDR3 spans 18 amino acids.

The rearrangement joins TRBV20-1 to TRBJ2-1, with 7 bases fitting TRBD2. V lost 2 bases to trimming and J lost 7 bases; unmatched junction nucleotides: 32. The CDR3 spans 22 residues. Germline CDR1 reads DFQATT; CDR2 reads SNEGSKA (reference sequence). CDR3 region: CSARKERGGGSTRGTRYNEQFF. The CDR3 DNA sequence: TGCAGTGCTAGAAAAGAACGAGGCGGCGGGAGTACCCGAGGTACGAGGTATAATGAGCAGTTCTTC.

This clonotype was detected ten times or more. The chain links TRBV14 to TRBJ2-1; TRBD1 aligns across 9 bases. Germline CDR1 reads SGHDN; CDR2 reads FVKESK. J gave up 8 bases and V 4 bases, and 12 bases lay outside the gene matches. The CDR3 has 16 residues. The CDR3 loop reads CASSPRSYRGRDEQFF. As DNA, the CDR3 is TGTGCCAGCAGCCCTAGATCGTACAGGGGGCGCGATGAGCAGTTCTTC.

The table lists this clonotype with many counts. The chain joins TRBV6-6 to TRBJ2-1; tentative D call: TRBD2 (6 bases). V lost 8 bases and J lost 3, with 8 bases in between. Germline V gene sequence: CDR1 MNHNY, CDR2 SVGAGI (reference sequence). The CDR3 has 12 amino acids. The CDR3 DNA sequence: TGTGCCAGCGGGACTTACTACAATGAGCAGTTCTTC. It yields the protein CASGTYYNEQFF.

This clonotype was counted ten times or more. The V call is TRBV29-1, the J call TRBJ2-7, with D possibly TRBD1 on 5 matching bases. The CDR3 has 14 residues. Trimming cost V 4 bases and J 5 bases, with 18 bases left between them. CDR1 is SQVTM, CDR2 ANQGSEA, per germline. CDR3 protein: CSVVGWGQVDEQYF. The CDR3 region has the DNA TGCAGCGTTGTCGGGTGGGGCCAGGTTGACGAGCAGTACTTC.

As concerns this clonotype: The junction shows a germline mismatch at one end, possibly a read error. The V and J genes are TRBV7-3 and TRBJ2-7; TRBD2 agrees at 7 bases. The CDR3 spans 15 residues. Germline lookup yields CDR1 SGHTA and CDR2 FQGTGA. The CDR3 region is CAGSSRGGSLVEQYF. As DNA, the CDR3 is TGTGCCGGCAGCTCCCGTGGCGGGAGCCTTGTCGAGCAGTACTTC.

The chain has TRBV10-3 and TRBJ2-2; D is possibly TRBD1 or TRBD2 (5 bases each). Germline V lookup: CDR1 ENHRY, CDR2 SYGVKD. The length of the CDR3 is 12 residues. The V end was cut by 10 bases, the J end by 7 bases, with 13 bases between. In DNA, the CDR3 is TGTGCCACCTGGCTGGGGGACGGGGAGCTGTTTTTT. This sequence encodes CATWLGDGELFF.

This clonotype has just a few counts. An end of the junction differs from the germline gene, which may be a read error. V gene TRBV5-1 combines with J gene TRBJ2-2, with D perhaps matching TRBD1 or TRBD2 (5 bases each). The CDR3 spans 16 residues. The germline CDR1 and CDR2 sequences are SGHRS and YFSETQ. The CDR3, as DNA: TGCGCCAGCAGTTACCAACAGACAGCGAACACCGGGGAGCTGTCTTTT. Translated: CASSYQQTANTGELSF.

In this sample, this clonotype turned up once. The CDR3 is CASSPGGTSPNEQFF. CDR3 DNA sequence: TGCGCCAGCAGCCCCGGAGGGACTAGCCCGAATGAGCAGTTCTTC. The V call is TRBV5-1, the J call TRBJ2-1, with TRBD2 matching 9 bases. The length of the CDR3 is 15 residues. J lost 7 bases, V lost 4 bases, and 9 bases had no gene match. Germline CDR1 is SGHRS and CDR2 is YFSETQ.

This clonotype was counted many times. This chain connects TRBV5-4 to TRBJ2-5; TRBD2 matches 10 bases. The CDR3 loop spans 15 amino acids. Germline V gives CDR1 SGHNT, CDR2 YYREEE (reference sequence). V lost 4 bases and J lost 4; bases outside the gene matches: 7. CDR3 amino acids: CASSAGLAAPETQYF. The CDR3 nucleotides are TGTGCCAGCAGCGCCGGACTAGCGGCCCCAGAGACCCAGTACTTC.

This clonotype was seen ten or more times. The V call is TRBV5-5, the J call TRBJ2-7; a possible D gene is TRBD2 (5 bases). Germline CDR1 is SGHKS and CDR2 is YYEKEE (reference sequence). Trimming removed 4 bases from V and 0 bases from J, with 14 bases in between. The CDR3 is 15 residues long. CDR3 bases: TGTGCCAGCAGCCCCGCCGCAACTAGCTCCTACGAGCAGTACTTC. This encodes CASSPAATSSYEQYF.

The table lists this clonotype with many counts. The chain carries TRBV9 and TRBJ1-2, with D uncertain. Germline assignment: CDR1 SGDLS and CDR2 YYNGEE. V was trimmed by 3 bases and J by 8 bases, leaving 20 bases between them. The CDR3 is 15 amino acids. The CDR3 nucleotides read TGTGCCAGCAGCGCAGAGGGTTCCAAAAGCATAGGCTACACCTTC. As protein: CASSAEGSKSIGYTF. Using reference TRBV9 and TRBJ1-2 for the parts outside the CDR3, the full variable domain is DSGVTQTPKHLITATGQRVTLRCSPRSGDLSVYWYQQSLDQGLQFLIQYYNGEERAKGNILERFSAQQFPDLHSELNLSSLELGDSALYFCASSAEGSKSIGYTFGSGTRLTVV.

For this clonotype: A much more abundant neighbour one base away suggests this may be a read error. The chain couples TRBV28 to TRBJ2-1; TRBD2 might be the D (5 bases). CDR3 length: 14 amino acids. V was pared by 8 bases and J by 2 bases, with 13 bases between. Germline V lookup: CDR1 MDHEN, CDR2 SYDVKM. The CDR3 here is CASGPAATYNEQFF. CDR3 nucleotide sequence: TGTGCCAGCGGACCAGCGGCAACCTACAATGAGCAGTTCTTC. Full variable domain (outside the CDR3, taken from reference TRBV28 and TRBJ2-1): DVKVTQSSRYLVKRTGEKVFLECVQDMDHENMFWYRQDPGLGLRLIYFSYDVKMKEKGDIPEGYSVSREKKERFSLILESASTNQTSMYLCASGPAATYNEQFFGPGTRLTVL.

A remark on this clonotype: A read error may account for a junction end that differs from germline. The gene calls are TRBV29-1 and TRBJ1-1; unclear D gene. From germline, CDR1 is SQVTM and CDR2 ANQGSEA. The length of the CDR3 is 12 residues. The CDR3: CSVRTANTEASF. The CDR3 DNA is TGCAGCGTTCGGACGGCAAACACTGAAGCTTCCTTT.

The chain links TRBV3-1 to TRBJ1-3, with D perhaps matching TRBD1 (5 bases). Germline V gives CDR1 LGHDT, CDR2 YNNKEL (reference sequence). The CDR3 length is 15 residues. V lost 7 bases, J lost 0 bases, and 13 bases lay in between. The CDR3, as DNA: TGTGCCAGCACGGGGACCTTCCTCTCTGGAAACACCATATATTTT. Protein: CASTGTFLSGNTIYF.

The J gene is TRBJ2-7, the V gene TRBV5-1; D is possibly TRBD1 (6 bases). CDR1 and CDR2 (germline): SGHRS, YFSETQ. The V and J ends lost 1 base and 7 bases respectively, with 12 bases between them. CDR3 size: 13 residues. CDR3 coding DNA: TGCGCCAGCAGCTTGTCTGGACAGTTAGAGCAGTACTTC. This codes for CASSLSGQLEQYF.

Note on this clonotype: Only one base separates this from a far larger clonotype, so it likely reflects a read error. The chain couples TRBV11-1 to TRBJ2-1; D is ambiguous. The germline gives CDR1 SGHAT, CDR2 FQDESV (reference sequence). The CDR3 length is 13 residues. The CDR3 bases are TGTGCCAGCAGCTCGATGGGCGGCGATGAGCAGCTCTTC. As protein: CASSSMGGDEQLF.

About this clonotype itself: The junction departs from germline at one end; a sequencing error may be responsible. This chain joins TRBV7-9 and TRBJ2-3; 9 bases map to TRBD1. Germline-derived CDR1 and CDR2 are SEHNR and FQNEAQ (reference sequence). The CDR3 is 15 residues long. The CDR3 spells CAISSWTGAGDTQYF. In DNA, the CDR3 is TGTGCCATCAGCTCCTGGACAGGGGCGGGAGATACGCAGTATTTT.

This clonotype was counted ten times or more. Here the CDR3 DNA reads TGTGCCAGCAGGACAGGGGGCTTGGGCACTGAAGCTTTCTTT. Its translation is CASRTGGLGTEAFF. The chain is built from TRBV2 and TRBJ1-1; 10 positions agree with TRBD1. CDR3 size: 14 residues. Germline CDR1 reads SNHLY; CDR2 reads FYNNEI. Unmatched junction bases numbered 5, after V lost 6 bases and J lost 4 bases. Based on the CDR3 plus reference TRBV2 and TRBJ1-1, the full variable domain is EPEVTQTPSHQVTQMGQEVILRCVPISNHLYFYWYRQILGQKVEFLVSFYNNEISEKSEIFDDQFSVERPDGSNFTLKIRSTKLEDSAMYFCASRTGGLGTEAFFGQGTRLTVV.

This clonotype was seen at least ten times. V and J are TRBV20-1 and TRBJ1-1, with D unclear. This CDR3 region has 13 residues. V lost 2 bases and J 0 bases, leaving 7 bases between the germline ends. Germline values: CDR1 DFQATT, CDR2 SNEGSKA (reference sequence). CDR3 sequence: CSARRQLNTEAFF. As DNA, the CDR3 is TGCAGTGCTAGAAGGCAGCTGAACACTGAAGCTTTCTTT.

The rearrangement uses TRBV24-1 and TRBJ2-5; D perhaps matches TRBD2 (6 bases). Per germline, CDR1 KGHDR and CDR2 SFDVKD. V gave up 3 bases and J gave up 5 bases, with 12 bases separating them. The CDR3 has 14 residues. The CDR3 DNA follows: TGTGCCACCAGTGATGCGGGGAAGGGGGAGACCCAGTACTTC. As protein: CATSDAGKGETQYF.